Below are 8 T cell receptor beta chains sequenced from a single sample in a study of cytomegalovirus exposure and HLA in healthy donors. TCRdb's copy holds only in-frame clones and misses some; the assay was immunoSEQ multiplex PCR. This table holds 250,000 to 400,000 clones, roughly nine tenths found once. The source material was PBMCs. The source of these receptors is a woman in her twenties or thirties in good health and CMV-seropositive.

The chain recombines TRBV11-3 with TRBJ2-2; D gene ambiguous. Germline V gene data show CDR1 as SGHNT and CDR2 as YENEEA. The CDR3 length is 15 residues. The V and J ends lost 1 base and 1 base respectively, with 7 bases between them. The CDR3 reads CASSLGGENTGELFF. CDR3 coding DNA: TGTGCCAGCAGCTTAGGCGGTGAGAACACCGGGGAGCTGTTTTTT.

The chain has TRBV28 and TRBJ1-4, with D possibly being TRBD1 (5 bases). Trimming left V 1 base short and J 7 bases short, with 13 bases between. Germline V lookup: CDR1 MDHEN, CDR2 SYDVKM. The CDR3 has 15 residues. CDR3 bases: TGTGCCAGCAGTTTATTAGGTGGGGGTTCTGAAAAACTGTTTTTT. This translates into CASSLLGGGSEKLFF.

The chain recombines TRBV30 with TRBJ1-1; 7 positions match TRBD1. V shed 7 bases and J 11 bases; nucleotides not matched to a gene: 10. Germline V CDR1 and CDR2: GTSNPN, SVGIG (reference sequence). This CDR3 has 11 amino acids. The chain's CDR3 is CAFQGGPVAFF. DNA of the CDR3: TGTGCCTTCCAGGGGGGTCCTGTGGCTTTCTTT. The full variable domain, rest sourced from reference TRBV30 and TRBJ1-1, is SQTIHQWPATLVQPVGSPLSLECTVEGTSNPNLYWYRQAAGRGLQLLFYSVGIGQISSEVPQNLSASRPQDRQFILSSKKLLLSDSGFYLCAFQGGPVAFFGQGTRLTVV.

CDR3 in DNA: TGCGCCAGCAGCCTACCCCGGGGGGCCCAAGAGACCCAGTACTTC. Amino acid sequence: CASSLPRGAQETQYF. J is TRBJ2-5 and V is TRBV5-1, with D maybe TRBD2 (7 bases). The CDR3 has 15 residues. V was shortened by 4 bases and J by 1 base, with 14 bases between the two germline ends. Germline CDR1 and CDR2: SGHRS and YFSETQ. The full variable domain, its missing parts supplied by reference TRBV5-1 and TRBJ2-5, is KAGVTQTPRYLIKTRGQQVTLSCSPISGHRSVSWYQQTPGQGLQFLFEYFSETQRNKGNFPGRFSGRQFSNSRSEMNVSTLELGDSALYLCASSLPRGAQETQYFGPGTRLLVL.

The count of this clone is one. V and J are TRBV9 and TRBJ2-1; D may be TRBD2 (5 bases). The germline V and J ends were trimmed by 0 bases and 6 bases, with 16 bases remaining between them. The CDR3 is made up of 16 amino acids. Germline values: CDR1 SGDLS, CDR2 YYNGEE. CDR3 sequence: CASSVATSGVGNEQFF. The CDR3 DNA reads as TGTGCCAGCAGCGTAGCTACCAGCGGAGTGGGCAATGAGCAGTTCTTC.

V and J are TRBV5-6 and TRBJ2-5; 10 bases line up with TRBD2. The CDR3 is 14 residues long. V lost 4 bases, J lost 2 bases, and 2 bases stayed unmatched. Germline CDR1 reads SGHDT; CDR2 reads YYEEEE. CDR3 coding DNA: TGTGCCAGCAGCCTAGCGGGGGATCAAGAGACCCAGTACTTC. Protein sequence: CASSLAGDQETQYF.

This clone was observed a handful of times. This chain connects TRBV4-1 to TRBJ2-7; no firm D call. V shed 3 bases and J shed 1 base, with 7 bases lying between them. Looked up from germline, CDR1 is MGHRA and CDR2 is YSYEKL. The length of the CDR3 is 13 residues. The CDR3 nucleotides are TGCGCCAGCAGCCATACCCTGTCCTACGAGCAGTACTTC. Translated: CASSHTLSYEQYF.

A few counts support this clone. CDR3 in amino acids: CASSLVAQLTEAFF. CDR3 DNA sequence: TGTGCCAGCAGCTTAGTTGCACAGCTCACTGAAGCTTTCTTT. The chain has TRBV11-2 and TRBJ1-1; D gene unclear. Trimming cost V 1 base and J 4 bases, with 10 bases left between them. The CDR3 runs to 14 residues. Looked up from germline, CDR1 is SGHAT and CDR2 is FQNNGV.